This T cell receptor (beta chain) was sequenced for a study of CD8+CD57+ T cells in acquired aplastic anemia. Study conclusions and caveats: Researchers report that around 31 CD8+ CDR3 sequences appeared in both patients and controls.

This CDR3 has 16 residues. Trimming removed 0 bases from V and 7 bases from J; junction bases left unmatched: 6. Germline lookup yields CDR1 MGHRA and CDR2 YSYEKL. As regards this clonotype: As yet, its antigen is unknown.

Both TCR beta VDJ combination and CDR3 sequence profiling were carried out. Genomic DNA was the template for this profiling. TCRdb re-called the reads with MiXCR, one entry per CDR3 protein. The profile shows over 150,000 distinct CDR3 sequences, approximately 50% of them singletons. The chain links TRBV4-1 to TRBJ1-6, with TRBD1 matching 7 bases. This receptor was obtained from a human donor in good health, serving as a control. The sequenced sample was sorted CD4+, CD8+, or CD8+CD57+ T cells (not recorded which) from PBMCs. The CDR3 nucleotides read TGCGCCAGCAGCCAAGATTCACAGGGGAGGAATTCACCCCTCCACTTT. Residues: CASSQDSQGRNSPLHF.